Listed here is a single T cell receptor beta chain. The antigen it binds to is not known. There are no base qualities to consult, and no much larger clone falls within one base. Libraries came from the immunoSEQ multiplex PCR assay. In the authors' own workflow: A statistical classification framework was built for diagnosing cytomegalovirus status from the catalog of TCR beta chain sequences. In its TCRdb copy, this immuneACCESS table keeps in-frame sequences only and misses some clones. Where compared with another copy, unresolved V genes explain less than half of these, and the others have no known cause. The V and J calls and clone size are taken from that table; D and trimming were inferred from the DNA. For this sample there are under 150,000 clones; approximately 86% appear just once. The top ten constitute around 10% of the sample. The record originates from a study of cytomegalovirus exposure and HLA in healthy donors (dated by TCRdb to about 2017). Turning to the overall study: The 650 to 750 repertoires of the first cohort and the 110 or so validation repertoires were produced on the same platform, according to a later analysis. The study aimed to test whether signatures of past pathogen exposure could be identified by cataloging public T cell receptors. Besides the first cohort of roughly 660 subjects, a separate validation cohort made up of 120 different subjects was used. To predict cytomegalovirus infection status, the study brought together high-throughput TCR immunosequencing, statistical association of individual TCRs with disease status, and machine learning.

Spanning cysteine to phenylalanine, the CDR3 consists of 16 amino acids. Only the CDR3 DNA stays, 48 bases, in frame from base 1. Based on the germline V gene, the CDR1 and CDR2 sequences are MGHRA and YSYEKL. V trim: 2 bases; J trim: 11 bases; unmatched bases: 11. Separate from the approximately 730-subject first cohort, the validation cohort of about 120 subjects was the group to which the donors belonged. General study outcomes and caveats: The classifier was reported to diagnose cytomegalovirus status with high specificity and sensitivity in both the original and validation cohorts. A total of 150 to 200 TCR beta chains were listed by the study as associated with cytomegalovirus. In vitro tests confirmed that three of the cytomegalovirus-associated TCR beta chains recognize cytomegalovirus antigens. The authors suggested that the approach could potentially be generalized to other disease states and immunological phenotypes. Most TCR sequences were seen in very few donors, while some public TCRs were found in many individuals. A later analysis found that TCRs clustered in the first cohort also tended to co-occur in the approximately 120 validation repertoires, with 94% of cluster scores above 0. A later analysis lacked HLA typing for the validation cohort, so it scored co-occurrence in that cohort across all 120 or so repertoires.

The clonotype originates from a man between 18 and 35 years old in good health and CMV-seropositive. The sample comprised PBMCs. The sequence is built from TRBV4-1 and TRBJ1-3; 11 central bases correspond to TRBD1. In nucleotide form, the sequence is TGCGCCAGCAGCCAACCGACTCGGGACAGGGGGTCCGCCATATATTTT. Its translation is CASSQPTRDRGSAIYF.